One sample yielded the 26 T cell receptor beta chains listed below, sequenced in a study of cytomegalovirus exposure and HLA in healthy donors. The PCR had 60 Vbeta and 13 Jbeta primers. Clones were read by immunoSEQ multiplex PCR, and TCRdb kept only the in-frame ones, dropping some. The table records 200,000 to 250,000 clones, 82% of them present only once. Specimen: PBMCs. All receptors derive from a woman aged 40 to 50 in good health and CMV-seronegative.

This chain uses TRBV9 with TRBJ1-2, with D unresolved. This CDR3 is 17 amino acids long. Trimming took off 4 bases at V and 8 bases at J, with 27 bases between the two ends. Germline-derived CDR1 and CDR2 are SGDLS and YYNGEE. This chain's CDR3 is CASSPRYFRVGNGGYTF. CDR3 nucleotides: TGTGCCAGCAGCCCACGATACTTCCGGGTTGGAAACGGGGGCTACACCTTC.

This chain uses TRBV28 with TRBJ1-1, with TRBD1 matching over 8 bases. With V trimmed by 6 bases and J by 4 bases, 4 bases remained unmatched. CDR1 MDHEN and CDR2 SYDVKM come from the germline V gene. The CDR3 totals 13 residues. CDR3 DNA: TGTGCCAGCAGGCTTACAGGGGGCACTGAAGCTTTCTTT. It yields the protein CASRLTGGTEAFF.

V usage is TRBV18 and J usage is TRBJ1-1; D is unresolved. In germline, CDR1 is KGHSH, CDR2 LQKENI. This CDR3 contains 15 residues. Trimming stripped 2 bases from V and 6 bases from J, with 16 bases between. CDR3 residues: CASSPFSRYGAEAFF. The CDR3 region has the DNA TGTGCCAGCTCACCATTTAGTCGTTACGGGGCTGAAGCTTTCTTT.

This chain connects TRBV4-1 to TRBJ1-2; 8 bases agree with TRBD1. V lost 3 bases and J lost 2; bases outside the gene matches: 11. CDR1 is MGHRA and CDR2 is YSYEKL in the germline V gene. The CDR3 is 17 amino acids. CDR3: CASSHLTGVKVNYGYTF. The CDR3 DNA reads TGCGCCAGCAGCCATTTGACAGGGGTTAAGGTAAACTATGGCTACACCTTC.

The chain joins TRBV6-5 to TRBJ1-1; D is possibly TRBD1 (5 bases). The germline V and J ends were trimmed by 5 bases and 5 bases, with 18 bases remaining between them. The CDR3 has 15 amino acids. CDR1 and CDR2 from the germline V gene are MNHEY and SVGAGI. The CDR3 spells CASSVAGGWITEAFF. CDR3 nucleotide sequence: TGTGCCAGCAGTGTCGCTGGGGGGTGGATTACTGAAGCTTTCTTT.

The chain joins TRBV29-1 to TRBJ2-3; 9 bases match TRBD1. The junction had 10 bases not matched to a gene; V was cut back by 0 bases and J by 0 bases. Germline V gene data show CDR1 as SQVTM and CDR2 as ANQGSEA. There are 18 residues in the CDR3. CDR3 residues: CSVEEGQGYYSSTDTQYF. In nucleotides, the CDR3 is TGCAGCGTTGAAGAGGGACAGGGCTATTACTCTAGCACAGATACGCAGTATTTT.

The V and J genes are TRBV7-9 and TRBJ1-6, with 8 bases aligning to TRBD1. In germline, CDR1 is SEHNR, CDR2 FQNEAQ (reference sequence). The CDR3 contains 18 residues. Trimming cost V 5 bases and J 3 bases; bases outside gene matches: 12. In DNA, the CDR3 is TGTGCCAGCAGCGATTGGCCGGGGACAGGAGTCTATAATTCACCCCTCCACTTT. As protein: CASSDWPGTGVYNSPLHF.

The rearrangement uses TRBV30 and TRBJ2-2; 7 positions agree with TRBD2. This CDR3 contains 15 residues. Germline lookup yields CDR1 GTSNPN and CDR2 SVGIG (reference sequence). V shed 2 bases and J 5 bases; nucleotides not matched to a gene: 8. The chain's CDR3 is CAWSQDGRKTGELFF. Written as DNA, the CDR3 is TGTGCCTGGAGTCAAGACGGGAGGAAGACCGGGGAGCTGTTTTTT.

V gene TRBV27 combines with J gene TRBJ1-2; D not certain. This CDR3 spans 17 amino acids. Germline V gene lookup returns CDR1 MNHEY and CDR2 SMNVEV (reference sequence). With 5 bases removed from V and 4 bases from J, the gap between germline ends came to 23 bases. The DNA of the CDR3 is TGTGCCAGCAGTCCCGGGGATCTTAAGTCCTTAACCTATGGCTACACCTTC. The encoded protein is CASSPGDLKSLTYGYTF.

The chain's CDR3 is CASRGGVRSEQYF. The CDR3 region has the DNA TGTGCCAGCAGGGGGGGAGTCCGTTCCGAGCAGTACTTC. The V and J genes are TRBV7-6 and TRBJ2-7; tentatively, D is TRBD2 (6 bases). Looked up from germline, CDR1 is SGHVS and CDR2 is FNYEAQ. The CDR3 loop spans 13 amino acids. V lost 6 bases, J lost 6 bases, and 15 bases lay in between.

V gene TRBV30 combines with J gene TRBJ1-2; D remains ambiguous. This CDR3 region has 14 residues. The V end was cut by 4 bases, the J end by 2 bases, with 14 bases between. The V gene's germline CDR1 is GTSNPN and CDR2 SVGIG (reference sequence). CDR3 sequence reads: CAWTGGSLNYGYTF. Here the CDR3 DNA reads TGTGCCTGGACGGGAGGATCCCTAAACTATGGCTACACCTTC.

Written as DNA, the CDR3 is TGTGCCAGCAGCAAAAGGGGGGACAAAAGGGGGCAAACCCTTGGGTATGGCTACACCTTC. This codes for CASSKRGDKRGQTLGYGYTF. This sequence joins TRBV21-1 and TRBJ1-2; the D segment call TRBD1 is taken from the table without a DNA check. TRBV21-1 is termed a pseudogene. The CDR3 length is 20 residues.

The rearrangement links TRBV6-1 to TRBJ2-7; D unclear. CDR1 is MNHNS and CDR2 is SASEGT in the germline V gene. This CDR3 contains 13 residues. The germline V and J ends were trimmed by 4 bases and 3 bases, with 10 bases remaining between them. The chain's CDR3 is CASSGDTNYEQYF. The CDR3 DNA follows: TGTGCCAGCAGTGGAGACACGAACTACGAGCAGTACTTC.

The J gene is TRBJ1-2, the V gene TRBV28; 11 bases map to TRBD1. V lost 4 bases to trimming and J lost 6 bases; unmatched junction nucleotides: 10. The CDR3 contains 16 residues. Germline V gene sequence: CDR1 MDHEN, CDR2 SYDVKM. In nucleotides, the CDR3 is TGTGCCAGCAGTTCCCCGCAGGGGACAGGGGGTCATGGCTACACCTTC. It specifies CASSSPQGTGGHGYTF.

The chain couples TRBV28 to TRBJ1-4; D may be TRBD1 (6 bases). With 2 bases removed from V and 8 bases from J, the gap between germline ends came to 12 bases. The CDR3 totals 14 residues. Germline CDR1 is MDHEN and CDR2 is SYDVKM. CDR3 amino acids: CASSLGGMEEKLFF. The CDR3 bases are TGTGCCAGCAGTTTAGGGGGCATGGAGGAAAAACTGTTTTTT.

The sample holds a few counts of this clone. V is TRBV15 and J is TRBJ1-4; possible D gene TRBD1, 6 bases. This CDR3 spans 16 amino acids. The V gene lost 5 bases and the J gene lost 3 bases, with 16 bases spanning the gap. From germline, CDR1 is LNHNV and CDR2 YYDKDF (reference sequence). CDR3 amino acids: CATSPIDRPSNEKLFF. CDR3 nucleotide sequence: TGTGCCACCAGCCCCATTGACAGGCCCTCTAATGAAAAACTGTTTTTT.

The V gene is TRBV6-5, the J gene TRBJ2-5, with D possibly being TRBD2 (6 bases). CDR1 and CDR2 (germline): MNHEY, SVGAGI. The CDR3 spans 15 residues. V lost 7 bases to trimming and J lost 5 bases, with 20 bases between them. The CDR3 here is CASTNAGGYWETQYF. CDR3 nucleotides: TGTGCCAGCACCAACGCTGGGGGGTACTGGGAGACCCAGTACTTC.

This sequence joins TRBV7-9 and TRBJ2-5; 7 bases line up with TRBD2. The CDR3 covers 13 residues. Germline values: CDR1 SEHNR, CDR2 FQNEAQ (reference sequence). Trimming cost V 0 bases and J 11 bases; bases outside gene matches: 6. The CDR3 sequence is CASSLAGRGSQYF. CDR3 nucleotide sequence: TGTGCCAGCAGCTTAGCGGGGAGGGGTAGTCAGTACTTC. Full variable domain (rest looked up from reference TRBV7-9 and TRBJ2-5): DTGVSQNPRHKITKRGQNVTFRCDPISEHNRLYWYRQTLGQGPEFLTYFQNEAQLEKSRLLSDRFSAERPKGSFSTLEIQRTEQGDSAMYLCASSLAGRGSQYFGPGTRLLVL.

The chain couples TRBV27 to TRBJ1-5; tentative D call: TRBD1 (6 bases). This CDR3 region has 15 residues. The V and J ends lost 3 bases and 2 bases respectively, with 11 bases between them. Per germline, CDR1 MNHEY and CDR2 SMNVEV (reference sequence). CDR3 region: CASSFSEGGNQPQHF. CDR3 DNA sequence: TGTGCCAGCAGTTTCTCCGAGGGGGGCAATCAGCCCCAGCATTTT.

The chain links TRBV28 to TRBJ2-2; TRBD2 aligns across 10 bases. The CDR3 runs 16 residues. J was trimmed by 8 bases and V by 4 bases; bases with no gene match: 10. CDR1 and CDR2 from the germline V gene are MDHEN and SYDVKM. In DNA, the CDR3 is TGTGCCAGCAGTTACCCTAGCGGGGGCTACCAAGGGGAGCTGTTTTTT. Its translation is CASSYPSGGYQGELFF.

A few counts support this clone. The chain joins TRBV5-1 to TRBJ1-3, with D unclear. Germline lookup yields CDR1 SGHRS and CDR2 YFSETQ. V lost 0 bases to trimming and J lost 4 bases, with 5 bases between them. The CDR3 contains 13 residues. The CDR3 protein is CASSLDRGNTIYF. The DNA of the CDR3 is TGCGCCAGCAGCTTGGACAGAGGAAACACCATATATTTT.

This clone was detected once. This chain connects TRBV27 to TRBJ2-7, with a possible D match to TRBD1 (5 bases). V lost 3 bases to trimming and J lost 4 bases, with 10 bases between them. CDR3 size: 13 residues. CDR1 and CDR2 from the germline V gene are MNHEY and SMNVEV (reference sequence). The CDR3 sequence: CASSFATEYEQYF. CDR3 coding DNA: TGTGCCAGCAGTTTTGCGACAGAGTACGAGCAGTACTTC.

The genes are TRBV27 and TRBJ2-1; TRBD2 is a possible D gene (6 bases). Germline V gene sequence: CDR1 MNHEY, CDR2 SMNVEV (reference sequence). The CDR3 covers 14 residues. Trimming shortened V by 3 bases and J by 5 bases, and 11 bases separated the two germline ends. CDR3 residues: CASSFQGGNNEQFF. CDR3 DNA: TGTGCCAGCAGTTTTCAGGGAGGTAACAATGAGCAGTTCTTC.

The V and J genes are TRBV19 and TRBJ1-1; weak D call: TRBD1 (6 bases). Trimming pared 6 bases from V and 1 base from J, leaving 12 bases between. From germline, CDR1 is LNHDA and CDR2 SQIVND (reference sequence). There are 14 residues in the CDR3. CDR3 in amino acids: CASSQGWGNTEAFF. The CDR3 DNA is TGTGCCAGTAGCCAGGGGTGGGGGAACACTGAAGCTTTCTTT.

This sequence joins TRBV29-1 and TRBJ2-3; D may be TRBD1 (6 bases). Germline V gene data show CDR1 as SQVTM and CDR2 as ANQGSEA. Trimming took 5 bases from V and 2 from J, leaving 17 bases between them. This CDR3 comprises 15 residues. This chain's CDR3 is CSVKRGQTTTDTQYF. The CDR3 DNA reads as TGCAGCGTTAAACGAGGACAGACGACCACAGATACGCAGTATTTT.

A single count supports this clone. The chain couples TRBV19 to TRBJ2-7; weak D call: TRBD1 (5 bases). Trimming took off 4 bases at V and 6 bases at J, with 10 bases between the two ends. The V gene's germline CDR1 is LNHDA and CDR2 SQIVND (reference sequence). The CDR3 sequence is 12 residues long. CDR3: CASSTGAFEQYF. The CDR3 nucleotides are TGTGCCAGTAGTACTGGGGCGTTCGAGCAGTACTTC. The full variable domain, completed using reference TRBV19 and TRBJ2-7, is DGGITQSPKYLFRKEGQNVTLSCEQNLNHDAMYWYRQDPGQGLRLIYYSQIVNDFQKGDIAEGYSVSREKKESFPLTVTSAQKNPTAFYLCASSTGAFEQYFGPGTRLTVT.